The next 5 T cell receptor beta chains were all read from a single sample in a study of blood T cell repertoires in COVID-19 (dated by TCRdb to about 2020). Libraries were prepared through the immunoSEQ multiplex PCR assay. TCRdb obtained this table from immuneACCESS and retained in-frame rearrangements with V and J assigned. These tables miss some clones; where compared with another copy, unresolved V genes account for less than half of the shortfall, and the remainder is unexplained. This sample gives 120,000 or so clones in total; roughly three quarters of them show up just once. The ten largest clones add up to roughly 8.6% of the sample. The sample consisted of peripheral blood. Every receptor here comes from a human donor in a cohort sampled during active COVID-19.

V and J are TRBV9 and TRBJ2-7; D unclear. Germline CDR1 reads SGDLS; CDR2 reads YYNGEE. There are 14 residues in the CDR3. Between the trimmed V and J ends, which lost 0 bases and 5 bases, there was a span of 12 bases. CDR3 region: CASSVDGFGDEQYF. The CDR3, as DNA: TGTGCCAGCAGCGTAGATGGGTTCGGAGACGAGCAGTACTTC.

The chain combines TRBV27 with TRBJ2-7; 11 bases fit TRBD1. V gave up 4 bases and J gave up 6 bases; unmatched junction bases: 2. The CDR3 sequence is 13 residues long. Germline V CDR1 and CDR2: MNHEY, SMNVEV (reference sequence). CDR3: CASSWGQGGEQYF. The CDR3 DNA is TGTGCCAGCAGTTGGGGACAGGGGGGCGAGCAGTACTTC.

CDR3 sequence reads: CASSPPGLAGSYEQYF. CDR3 nucleotides: TGTGCCAGCAGTCCTCCGGGACTAGCGGGGTCCTACGAGCAGTACTTC. The chain links TRBV28 to TRBJ2-7, with 13 bases lining up with TRBD2. With V trimmed by 5 bases and J by 1 base, 5 bases remained unmatched. Germline assignment: CDR1 MDHEN and CDR2 SYDVKM. This CDR3 spans 16 amino acids.

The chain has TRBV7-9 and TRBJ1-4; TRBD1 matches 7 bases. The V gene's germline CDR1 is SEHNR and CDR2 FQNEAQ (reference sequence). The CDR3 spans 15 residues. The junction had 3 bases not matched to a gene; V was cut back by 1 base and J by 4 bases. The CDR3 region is CASSLGGQINEKLFF. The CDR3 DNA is TGTGCCAGCAGCTTAGGGGGACAGATTAATGAAAAACTGTTTTTT.

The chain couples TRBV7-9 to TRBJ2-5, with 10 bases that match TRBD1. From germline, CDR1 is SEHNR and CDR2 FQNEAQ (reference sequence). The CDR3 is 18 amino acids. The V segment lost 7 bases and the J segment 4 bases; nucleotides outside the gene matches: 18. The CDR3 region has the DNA TGTGCCAGCACCCCACCCCTAGGACAGGGGGGTGGTTTAGAGACCCAGTACTTC. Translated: CASTPPLGQGGGLETQYF.